A selection of T cell receptor beta chains follows, all from one sample in a study of circulating CD8 cells and anti-PD-1 response in melanoma. From the reads, TCRdb called clonotypes with MiXCR, one entry per CDR3 protein. In the table there are a few hundred distinct CDR3 sequences, around 7.7% of which are singletons. The sequencing here drew on CD8+ T cells from PBMCs, taken at baseline or after one month of anti-PD-1 therapy (not recorded which). These receptors were collected from a human donor with melanoma. Each CDR3 is given with its conserved first and last residue. The D gene is left open where the match is weak. A clone size is listed for some rows: how often the clone was seen (once, few, many), or a class if it is expanded.

TRBV25-1	medium-sized	TRBJ2-1	TRBD2	CASSPRTSGGYNEQFF	TGTGCCAGCAGTCCCCGGACTAGCGGGGGATACAATGAGCAGTTCTTC
TRBV12-3/TRBV12-4	medium-sized	TRBJ1-1	NA	CASTFGPSTEAFF	TGTGCCAGCACCTTCGGGCCCTCCACTGAAGCTTTCTTT
TRBV4-3	large	TRBJ2-6	TRBD1	CASSQLAGTGSSGANVLTF	TGCGCCAGCAGCCAACTGGCCGGGACAGGGAGCTCTGGGGCCAACGTCCTGACTTTC
TRBV19	large	TRBJ2-1	NA	CASSIGANEQFF	TGTGCCAGTAGTATCGGGGCTAATGAGCAGTTCTTC
TRBV3-1	large	TRBJ2-7	NA	CASSFAGYRPDEQYF	TGTGCCAGCAGCTTCGCAGGGTATCGGCCGGACGAGCAGTACTTC
TRBV20-1	large	TRBJ2-3	NA	CSAPMGTSLDTQYF	TGCAGTGCTCCGATGGGGACATCCCTAGATACGCAGTATTTT
TRBV5-1	large	TRBJ2-3	NA	CASMNRDPIGGPQYF	TGCGCCAGCATGAACCGGGACCCGATCGGGGGGCCGCAGTATTTT
TRBV10-2	medium-sized	TRBJ2-3	NA	CASSDGDTQYF	TGCGCCAGCAGTGACGGAGATACGCAGTATTTT
TRBV19	medium-sized	TRBJ2-1	NA	CASRSPDGFNEQFF	TGTGCCAGTAGGAGCCCGGACGGGTTTAATGAGCAGTTCTTC
TRBV19	few	TRBJ1-2	NA	CASRAGSYGYTF	TGTGCCAGTAGAGCCGGCTCCTATGGCTACACCTTC
TRBV9	large	TRBJ2-3	NA	CASTQGDTDTQYF	TGTGCCAGCACACAGGGCGACACAGATACGCAGTATTTT
TRBV6-1	medium-sized	TRBJ1-2	NA	CASSEGGDYGYTF	TGTGCCAGCAGTGAAGGGGGAGACTATGGCTACACCTTC
TRBV25-1	few	TRBJ2-7	NA	CASSESYEQYF	TGTGCCAGCAGTGAATCCTACGAGCAGTACTTC
TRBV5-1	large	TRBJ2-7	NA	CASSLELDYYEQYF	TGCGCCAGCAGCTTGGAACTAGACTACTACGAGCAGTACTTC
TRBV5-5	medium-sized	TRBJ2-7	NA	CASSLSTDPTYEQYF	TGTGCCAGCAGCTTGTCGACTGACCCTACCTACGAGCAGTACTTC
TRBV7-3	large	TRBJ1-5	TRBD1	CASSSTGGSQPQHF	TGTGCCAGCAGCTCAACAGGGGGCAGTCAGCCCCAGCATTTT
TRBV7-3	large	TRBJ2-3	NA	CASSYTGSHTDTQYF	TGTGCCAGCAGCTACACCGGGAGCCACACAGATACGCAGTATTTT
TRBV6-2/TRBV6-3	large	TRBJ2-7	NA	CAGGPSYEQYF	TGTGCCGGGGGGCCCTCCTACGAGCAGTACTTC
TRBV7-2	few	TRBJ2-2	TRBD1	CASSTLDRGANTGELFF	TGTGCCAGCAGCACTCTTGACAGGGGGGCGAACACCGGGGAGCTGTTTTTT
TRBV4-3	large	TRBJ2-7	TRBD2	CASSGGSYEQYF	TGTGCCAGCAGCGGGGGATCCTACGAGCAGTACTTC
TRBV19	medium-sized	TRBJ2-1	NA	CASSTALYNEQFF	TGTGCCAGTAGTACAGCCCTATACAATGAGCAGTTCTTC
TRBV2	large	TRBJ2-6	TRBD1	CASGDRVSGANVLTF	TGTGCCAGCGGGGACAGGGTCTCTGGGGCCAACGTCCTGACTTTC
TRBV9	large	TRBJ1-2	NA	CASSVEHTGNYGYTF	TGTGCCAGCAGCGTAGAACACACCGGTAACTATGGCTACACCTTC
TRBV6-6	medium-sized	TRBJ1-2	TRBD1	CASSRTGDGYTF	TGTGCCAGCAGCCGTACAGGGGATGGCTACACCTTC
TRBV19	medium-sized	TRBJ2-7	NA	CASSTGPPYEQYF	TGTGCCAGTAGTACGGGACCTCCCTACGAGCAGTACTTC
TRBV7-2	large	TRBJ2-7	TRBD2	CASSSGGRGDEQYF	TGTGCCAGCAGCAGCGGGGGCCGGGGGGATGAGCAGTACTTC
TRBV19	medium-sized	TRBJ1-5	NA	CASNRVYQPQHF	TGTGCCAGCAACAGGGTTTATCAGCCCCAGCATTTT
TRBV2	large	TRBJ2-1	NA	CASSHTTERNEQFF	TGTGCCAGCAGTCACACCACAGAGAGGAATGAGCAGTTCTTC
TRBV19	hyperexpanded	TRBJ2-1	NA	CASSAGGGAYNEQFF	TGTGCCAGTAGTGCAGGGGGGGGCGCTTACAATGAGCAGTTCTTC
TRBV29-1	medium-sized	TRBJ2-1	TRBD1	CSVPRTGRTYNEQFF	TGCAGCGTTCCCCGGACAGGAAGGACCTACAATGAGCAGTTCTTC
TRBV19	medium-sized	TRBJ2-1	NA	CASSITEDNEQFF	TGTGCCAGTAGTATTACGGAGGACAATGAGCAGTTCTTC
TRBV7-2	large	TRBJ1-1	NA	CASSWGLMNTEAFF	TGTGCCAGCAGCTGGGGACTTATGAACACTGAAGCTTTCTTT
TRBV2	medium-sized	TRBJ1-2	NA	CAPAVGIYGYTF	TGTGCCCCAGCAGTGGGGATCTATGGCTACACCTTC
TRBV25-1	large	TRBJ1-2	NA	CASSESYGYTF	TGTGCCAGCAGTGAGTCCTATGGCTACACCTTC
TRBV5-8	large	TRBJ2-4	NA	CASSSGQTLAKNIQYF	TGTGCCAGCAGCTCCGGACAGACTCTAGCCAAAAACATTCAGTACTTC
TRBV2	medium-sized	TRBJ2-7	NA	CASSEDGQSYEQYF	TGTGCCAGCAGTGAAGATGGACAGTCATACGAGCAGTACTTC
TRBV5-6	large	TRBJ2-5	NA	CASSLGPAAATQETQYF	TGTGCCAGCAGCTTGGGTCCGGCGGCGGCGACACAAGAGACCCAGTACTTC
TRBV20-1	medium-sized	TRBJ1-6	NA	CSARDPLGTLNSPLHF	TGCAGTGCTAGAGACCCCCTCGGGACCCTGAATTCACCCCTCCACTTT
TRBV19	large	TRBJ2-7	NA	CASSIRAGQTEQYF	TGTGCCAGTAGTATAAGGGCGGGACAGACCGAGCAGTACTTC
TRBV30	medium-sized	TRBJ2-3	NA	CAWHSQGNVDTQYF	TGTGCCTGGCATAGCCAGGGAAACGTAGATACGCAGTATTTT
TRBV7-2	large	TRBJ1-6	NA	CASSTLDSYNSPLHF	TGTGCCAGCAGCACCCTGGACAGTTATAATTCACCCCTCCACTTT
TRBV28	once	TRBJ1-5	TRBD1	CASRGTGVSNQPQHF	TGTGCCAGCAGAGGGACAGGGGTCAGCAATCAGCCCCAGCATTTT
TRBV7-3	medium-sized	TRBJ2-2	TRBD1	CASSPTGGITGELFF	TGTGCCAGCAGCCCGACAGGGGGAATCACCGGGGAGCTGTTTTTT
TRBV6-4	medium-sized	TRBJ2-3	NA	CASSDSGSSTDTQYF	TGTGCCAGCAGTGACTCGGGGTCTAGCACAGATACGCAGTATTTT
TRBV2	NA	TRBJ2-1	NA	CASNPGSPEQFF	TGTGCCAGCAACCCGGGGAGCCCGGAGCAGTTCTTC